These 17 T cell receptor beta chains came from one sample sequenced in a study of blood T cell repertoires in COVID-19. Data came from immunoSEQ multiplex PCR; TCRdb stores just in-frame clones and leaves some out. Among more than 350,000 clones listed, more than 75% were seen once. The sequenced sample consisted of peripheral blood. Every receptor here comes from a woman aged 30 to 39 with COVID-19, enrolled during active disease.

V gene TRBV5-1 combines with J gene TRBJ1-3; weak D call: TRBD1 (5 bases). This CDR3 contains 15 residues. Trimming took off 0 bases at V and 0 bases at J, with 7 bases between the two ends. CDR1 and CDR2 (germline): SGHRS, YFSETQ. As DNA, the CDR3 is TGCGCCAGCAGCTTGGGACAGAACTCTGGAAACACCATATATTTT. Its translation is CASSLGQNSGNTIYF.

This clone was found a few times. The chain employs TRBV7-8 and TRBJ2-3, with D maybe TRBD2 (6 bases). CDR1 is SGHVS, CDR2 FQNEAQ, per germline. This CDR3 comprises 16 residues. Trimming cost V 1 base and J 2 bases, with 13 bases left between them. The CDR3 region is CASSLVLAGLTDTQYF. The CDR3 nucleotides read TGTGCCAGCAGCTTAGTCTTGGCGGGACTCACAGATACGCAGTATTTT.

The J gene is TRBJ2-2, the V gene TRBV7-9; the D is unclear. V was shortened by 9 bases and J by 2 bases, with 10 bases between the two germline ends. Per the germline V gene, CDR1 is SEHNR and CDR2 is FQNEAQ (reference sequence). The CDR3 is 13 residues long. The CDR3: CASKLRNTGELFF. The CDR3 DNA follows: TGTGCCAGTAAACTCCGAAACACCGGGGAGCTGTTTTTT.

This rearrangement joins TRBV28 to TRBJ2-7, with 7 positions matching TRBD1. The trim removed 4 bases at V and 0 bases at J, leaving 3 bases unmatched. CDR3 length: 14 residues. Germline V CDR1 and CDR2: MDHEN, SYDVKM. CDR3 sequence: CASSSSGGSYEQYF. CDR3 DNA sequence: TGTGCCAGCAGTTCCTCAGGGGGCTCCTACGAGCAGTACTTC.

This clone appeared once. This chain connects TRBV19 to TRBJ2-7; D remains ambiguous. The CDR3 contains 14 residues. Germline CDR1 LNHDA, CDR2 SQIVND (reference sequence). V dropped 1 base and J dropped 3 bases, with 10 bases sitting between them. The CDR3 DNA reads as TGTGCCAGTAGTATAGGACATGTTGGCTACGAGCAGTACTTC. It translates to CASSIGHVGYEQYF. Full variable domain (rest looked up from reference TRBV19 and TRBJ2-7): DGGITQSPKYLFRKEGQNVTLSCEQNLNHDAMYWYRQDPGQGLRLIYYSQIVNDFQKGDIAEGYSVSREKKESFPLTVTSAQKNPTAFYLCASSIGHVGYEQYFGPGTRLTVT.

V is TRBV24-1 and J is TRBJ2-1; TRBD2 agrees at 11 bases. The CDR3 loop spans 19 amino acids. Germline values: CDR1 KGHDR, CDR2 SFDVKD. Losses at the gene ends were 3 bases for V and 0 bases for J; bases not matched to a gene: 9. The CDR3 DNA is TGTGCCACCAGTGATCCAACTAGCGGGGGAGGAAGCTCCTACAATGAGCAGTTCTTC. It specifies CATSDPTSGGGSSYNEQFF.

For the CDR3, the DNA is TGTGCCAGCTCAAGCATTTCTGGCCGGGGAGAGGGCCAAGAGACCCAGTACTTC. It translates to CASSSISGRGEGQETQYF. This sequence joins TRBV18 and TRBJ2-5; D is perhaps TRBD2 (5 bases). The CDR3 spans 18 residues. Germline loops: CDR1 KGHSH, CDR2 LQKENI. Trimming removed 5 bases from V and 1 base from J, with 23 bases in between.

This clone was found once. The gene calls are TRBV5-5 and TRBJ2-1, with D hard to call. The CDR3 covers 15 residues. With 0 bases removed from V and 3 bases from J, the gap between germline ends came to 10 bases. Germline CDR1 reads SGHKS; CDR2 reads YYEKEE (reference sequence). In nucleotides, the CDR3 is TGTGCCAGCAGCTTGGAGGCGGAATTCTACAATGAGCAGTTCTTC. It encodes CASSLEAEFYNEQFF.

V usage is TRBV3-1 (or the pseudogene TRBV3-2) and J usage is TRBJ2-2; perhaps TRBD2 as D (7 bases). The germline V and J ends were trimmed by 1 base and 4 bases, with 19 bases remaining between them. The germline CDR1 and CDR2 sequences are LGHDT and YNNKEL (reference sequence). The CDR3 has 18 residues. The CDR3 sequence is CASSQGSRGASGTGELFF. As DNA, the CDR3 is TGTGCCAGCAGCCAAGGTAGTCGGGGGGCCTCGGGCACCGGGGAGCTGTTTTTT.

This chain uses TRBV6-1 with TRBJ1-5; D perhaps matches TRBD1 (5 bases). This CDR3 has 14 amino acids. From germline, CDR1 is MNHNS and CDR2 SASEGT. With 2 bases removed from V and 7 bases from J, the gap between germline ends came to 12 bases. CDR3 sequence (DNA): TGTGCCAGCAGTGAACCAGGGAGGGTCCAGCCCCAGCATTTT. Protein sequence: CASSEPGRVQPQHF.

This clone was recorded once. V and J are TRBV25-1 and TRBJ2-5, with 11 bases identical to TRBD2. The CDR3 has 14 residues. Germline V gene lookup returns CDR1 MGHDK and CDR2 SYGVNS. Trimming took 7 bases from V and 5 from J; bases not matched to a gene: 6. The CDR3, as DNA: TGTGCCAGCAAGTCCACTAGCGGGAGCGAGACCCAGTACTTC. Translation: CASKSTSGSETQYF.

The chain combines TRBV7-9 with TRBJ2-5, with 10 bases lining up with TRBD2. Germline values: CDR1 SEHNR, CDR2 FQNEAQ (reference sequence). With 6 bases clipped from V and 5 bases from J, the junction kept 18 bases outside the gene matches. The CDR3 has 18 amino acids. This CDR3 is CASREPTRASGSSETQYF. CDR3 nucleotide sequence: TGTGCCAGCAGAGAACCCACCCGGGCTAGCGGGAGTTCTGAGACCCAGTACTTC.

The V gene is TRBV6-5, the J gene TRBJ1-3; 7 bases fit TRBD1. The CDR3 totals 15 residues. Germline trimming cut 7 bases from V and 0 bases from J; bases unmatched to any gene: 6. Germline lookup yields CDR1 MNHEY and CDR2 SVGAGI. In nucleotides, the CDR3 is TGTGCCAGCACCCGGGACAGCTTCTCTGGAAACACCATATATTTT. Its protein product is CASTRDSFSGNTIYF.

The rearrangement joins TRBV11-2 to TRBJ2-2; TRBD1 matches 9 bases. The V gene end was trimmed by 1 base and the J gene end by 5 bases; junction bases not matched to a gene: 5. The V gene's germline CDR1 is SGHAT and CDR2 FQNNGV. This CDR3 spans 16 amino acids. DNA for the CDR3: TGTGCCAGCAGCTTAGGAGTGACAGGGGGGACCGGGGAGCTGTTTTTT. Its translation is CASSLGVTGGTGELFF.

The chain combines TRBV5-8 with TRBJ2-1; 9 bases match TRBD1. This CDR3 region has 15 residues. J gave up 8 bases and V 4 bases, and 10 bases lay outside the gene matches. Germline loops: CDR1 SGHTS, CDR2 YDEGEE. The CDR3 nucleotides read TGTGCCAGCAGCACCGGGACAGGGCAAGTCGATGAGCAGTTCTTC. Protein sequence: CASSTGTGQVDEQFF.

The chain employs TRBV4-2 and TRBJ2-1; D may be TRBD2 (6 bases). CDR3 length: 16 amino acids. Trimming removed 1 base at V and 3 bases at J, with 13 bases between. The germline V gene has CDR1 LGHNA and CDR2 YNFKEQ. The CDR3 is CASSQVDSGLYNEQFF. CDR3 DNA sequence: TGTGCCAGCAGCCAAGTTGATAGCGGACTCTACAATGAGCAGTTCTTC.

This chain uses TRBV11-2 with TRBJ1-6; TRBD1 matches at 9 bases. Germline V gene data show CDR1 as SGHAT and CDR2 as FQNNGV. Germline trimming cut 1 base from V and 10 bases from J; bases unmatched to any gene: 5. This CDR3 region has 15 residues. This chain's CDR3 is CASSLVGQGISPLHF. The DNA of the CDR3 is TGTGCCAGCAGCTTAGTAGGACAGGGGATCTCACCCCTCCACTTT.